The rows below give T cell receptor beta chains drawn from one sample of a study of blood T cells in healthy people across ages. TCRdb fed the 5' RACE reads into MiXCR, producing one record per CDR3 protein. Of about 1.4 million distinct CDR3 sequences in the sample, approximately 59% are singletons; the top ten hold 5% to 7%. The sample consisted of blood. The origin of the receptors is a man younger than 30 in good health. CDR3s include the opening cysteine and the closing phenylalanine or tryptophan. Fields, in order: V gene, D gene, J gene, clone size, CDR3 DNA, CDR3 protein. D genes are given only for firm matches. The size entry is marked missing in some rows and otherwise reads once, few, many or a size class.

TRBV20-1	-	TRBJ2-2	-	TGCAGTGCTACCAACTACCGCACCGGGGAACTGTTTTTT	CSATNYRTGELFF
TRBV5-1	-	TRBJ2-7	few	TGCGCCAGCAGCTTGCCGGGCAACTACGACGAGCAGTACTTC	CASSLPGNYDEQYF
TRBV4-1	-	TRBJ2-1	few	TGCGCCAGCAGCCAAATCCATGAGCAGTTCTTC	CASSQIHEQFF
TRBV20-1	TRBD2	TRBJ2-1	-	TGCAGTGCTAGAGATTTGGGTACCCCAGCCGGGGGGAATTACAATGAGCAGTTCTTC	CSARDLGTPAGGNYNEQFF
TRBV5-1	-	TRBJ1-2	-	TGCGCCAGCAGCTGGGACGGCGGGGACCGCGGCTACACCTTC	CASSWDGGDRGYTF
TRBV27	-	TRBJ2-7	few	TGTGCCAGCAGTATAACACCACCTCCTAACGAGCAGTACTTC	CASSITPPPNEQYF
TRBV2	-	TRBJ2-7	-	TGTGCCAGCAGTGATGCGCGGCAGTCATACGAGCAGTACTTC	CASSDARQSYEQYF
TRBV25-1	-	TRBJ1-2	few	TGTGCCAGCAGTGACCCCGGGACACTACCCCTTGGAGGCTACACCTTC	CASSDPGTLPLGGYTF
TRBV25-1	TRBD1	TRBJ2-1	-	TGTGCCAGTGATGGACAGGGATACAATGAGCAGTTCTTC	CASDGQGYNEQFF
TRBV12-3/TRBV12-4	TRBD2	TRBJ2-7	-	TGTGCCAGCAGTTTCGCACTAGCGGGGTCCTACGAGCAGTACTTC	CASSFALAGSYEQYF
TRBV2	TRBD2	TRBJ2-3	-	TGTGCCAGAACGGGGCTAGCGGGAGCGGGGACGACAGATACGCAGTATTTT	CARTGLAGAGTTDTQYF
TRBV20-1	-	TRBJ1-1	-	TGCAGTGCTAAGGTTCAAACAGGGAACACTGAAGCTTTCTTT	CSAKVQTGNTEAFF
TRBV6-5	TRBD2	TRBJ2-1	-	TGTGCCAGCACTCAGGGAGGGGAGTCCTACAATGAGCAGTTCTTC	CASTQGGESYNEQFF
TRBV5-5	TRBD1	TRBJ2-7	-	TGTGCCAGCAGCCTACCCCTGACAGGGGGCGAGCAGTACTTC	CASSLPLTGGEQYF
TRBV9	-	TRBJ2-6	few	TGTGCCAGCAGCGTGGCCCCTATCGCCTCTGGGGCCAACGTCCTGACTTTC	CASSVAPIASGANVLTF
TRBV25-1	-	TRBJ2-5	-	TGTGCCAGCAGTGAAAAGGACAGTCAAGAGACCCAGTACTTC	CASSEKDSQETQYF
TRBV6-5	TRBD1	TRBJ1-2	-	TGTGCCAGCAGTTACTCCGGGACAGGGGGCGGCTATGGCTACACCTTC	CASSYSGTGGGYGYTF
TRBV5-1	TRBD1	TRBJ1-2	-	TGCGCCAGCAGCCCCCGGGACAGGGGGCAAGGCTACACCTTC	CASSPRDRGQGYTF
TRBV27	TRBD2	TRBJ2-7	-	TGTGCCAGCACCTTTCGTGGCGGGGGGACCTACGAGCAGTACTTC	CASTFRGGGTYEQYF
TRBV6-6	TRBD2	TRBJ2-1	-	TGTGCCAGCAGCCTTCGGGGGGAAGAGACCCAGTTCTTC	CASSLRGEETQFF
TRBV12-3/TRBV12-4	TRBD2	TRBJ2-1	many	TGTGCCAGCAGTTTCGGGGGGTCCTACAATGAGCAGTTCTTC	CASSFGGSYNEQFF
TRBV7-9	-	TRBJ1-1	few	TGTGCCAGCAGCTTAGCAGGTTCTGCTGAAGCTTTCTTT	CASSLAGSAEAFF
TRBV3-1	-	TRBJ2-2	-	TGTGCCAGCAGCCAAGGATTAAGCACCGGGGAGCTGTTTTTT	CASSQGLSTGELFF
TRBV7-9	TRBD2	TRBJ2-7	-	TGTGCCAGCAGCCCGGGACGGAGAGGACTAGCGAACAACTACGAGCAGTACTTC	CASSPGRRGLANNYEQYF
TRBV29-1	-	TRBJ2-5	once	TGCAGCAACACACGAGGAGAGACCCAGTACTTC	CSNTRGETQYF
TRBV12-3/TRBV12-4	-	TRBJ1-1	-	TGTGCCAGCAGTTTTGATTACACTGAAGCTTTCTTT	CASSFDYTEAFF
TRBV20-1	-	TRBJ2-3	-	TGCAGTGCTAGACTAGGGAACACAGATACGCAGTATTTT	CSARLGNTDTQYF
TRBV20-1	TRBD1	TRBJ2-7	-	TGCAGTGCTAGAGATGGACAGGGGTCAATCTACGAGCAGTACTTC	CSARDGQGSIYEQYF
TRBV29-1	-	TRBJ2-1	-	TGCAGCGGGAAGGGGCGTTACTACAATGAGCAGTTCTTC	CSGKGRYYNEQFF